This paragraph reports one TCR beta chain. The germline CDR1 and CDR2 sequences are SQVTM and ANQGSEA. This CDR3 comprises 12 residues. The V and J ends lost 4 bases and 2 bases respectively, with 6 bases between them. This record comes from a study of PD-1 blockade in mismatch repair-deficient tumors. This table comes from immunoSEQ multiplex PCR, and its TCRdb copy is limited to in-frame clones, with some not included. Among 15,000 or so clones listed, about 80% were seen once. Mismatch repair deficiency was confirmed in all patients, by PCR or immunohistochemistry. TCR sequencing covered a few patients who responded to pembrolizumab.

The clonotype was recovered from an adult with mismatch repair-deficient cancer. The chain combines TRBV29-1 with TRBJ1-3, with D unresolved. The starting material was PBMCs, obtained 4 weeks after starting pembrolizumab. CDR3 region: CSVAGAGNTIYF. The CDR3 DNA is TGCAGCGTTGCGGGAGCTGGAAACACCATATATTTT.